This entry concerns a single TCR beta chain. Methods used by the authors: Reference gene primer amplification gave estimated nucleated cell counts. Assay used: immunoSEQ multiplex PCR; TCRdb lists only in-frame clones, some missing. The V and J calls and clone size come from that table; D and trimming were worked out from the DNA. Of about 200,000 clones in the sample, under 90% were seen once. The CDR3 contains 15 residues. The V and J ends lost 4 bases and 0 bases, in that order; junction bases with no gene match: 1. The germline CDR1 and CDR2 sequences are MNHEY and SVGEGT. The sample is drawn from a study of blood T cell repertoires in COVID-19. Study-level information: Italy, Spain and the United States were the sources of the convalescent and acute COVID-19 samples.

The sequenced material came from peripheral blood. The clonotype comes from a man in his 60s with acute or convalescent COVID-19. V gene TRBV6-2 or TRBV6-3 combines with J gene TRBJ2-3, with 10 bases lining up with TRBD1. CDR3 amino acids: CASSWDRGSTDTQYF. The CDR3 DNA reads as TGTGCCAGCAGTTGGGACAGGGGCAGCACAGATACGCAGTATTTT.